This entry is about one TCR beta chain. In the original analysis: The authors estimated nucleated cell counts from reference gene primer amplification. TCRdb keeps only in-frame clones here, not all; method: immunoSEQ multiplex PCR. The V and J calls and clone size are taken from that table; D and trimming were inferred from the DNA. The data show more than 200,000 clones, with around 90% seen just once and roughly 3% held by the top ten. The entry originates in a study of blood T cell repertoires in COVID-19. Overall study: Acute and convalescent COVID-19 specimens originated in the United States, Italy and Spain. The analysed material was cDNA or gDNA that came from T cells, B-cell-depleted T cells, or PBMCs.

This clonotype was obtained from a man aged 18 to 35 with active or convalescent COVID-19. Sequenced input: peripheral blood.

DNA of the CDR3: TGTGCCAGCAGCCTCGATAGCGGGGGGGGACCTAATGAGCAGTTCTTC. Translating it yields CASSLDSGGGPNEQFF. The V and J genes are TRBV7-6 and TRBJ2-1; 11 bases are shared with TRBD2. The CDR3 loop spans 16 amino acids. Germline CDR1 SGHVS, CDR2 FNYEAQ. V lost 5 bases and J lost 7; bases outside the gene matches: 10.